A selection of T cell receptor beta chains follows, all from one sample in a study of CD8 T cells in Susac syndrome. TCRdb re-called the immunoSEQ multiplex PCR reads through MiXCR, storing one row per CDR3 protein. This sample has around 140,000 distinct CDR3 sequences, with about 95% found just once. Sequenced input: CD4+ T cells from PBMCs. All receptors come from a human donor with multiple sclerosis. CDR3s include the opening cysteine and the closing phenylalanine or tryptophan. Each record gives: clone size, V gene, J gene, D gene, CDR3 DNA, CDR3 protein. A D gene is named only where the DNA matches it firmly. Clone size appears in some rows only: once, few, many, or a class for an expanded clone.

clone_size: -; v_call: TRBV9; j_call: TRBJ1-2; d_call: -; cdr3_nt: TGTGCCAGCACGACGGCTAACTATGGCTACACCTTC; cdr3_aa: CASTTANYGYTF
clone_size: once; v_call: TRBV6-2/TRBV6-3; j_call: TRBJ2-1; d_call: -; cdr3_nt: TGTGCCAGCAGTTACTCGGAAACTAGGCGCGAGCAGTTCTTC; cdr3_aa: CASSYSETRREQFF
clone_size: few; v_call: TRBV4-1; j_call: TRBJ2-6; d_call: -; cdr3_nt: TGCGCCAGCAGCCAAGATATGGGCCGCGAGGCCAACGTCCTGACTTTC; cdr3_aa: CASSQDMGREANVLTF
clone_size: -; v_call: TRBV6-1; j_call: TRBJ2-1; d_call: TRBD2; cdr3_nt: TGTGCCAGCAGACGGGGACTAGCGGATTACAATGAGCAGTTCTTC; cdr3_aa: CASRRGLADYNEQFF
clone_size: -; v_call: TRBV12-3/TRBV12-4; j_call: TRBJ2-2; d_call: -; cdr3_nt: TGTGCCACCCAATTCGGGGGCACCGGGGAGCTGTTTTTT; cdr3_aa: CATQFGGTGELFF
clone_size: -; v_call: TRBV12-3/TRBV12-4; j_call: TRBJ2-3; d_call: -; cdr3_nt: TGTGCCAGCAGTTCCTCGGGCACAGATACGCAGTATTTT; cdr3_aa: CASSSSGTDTQYF
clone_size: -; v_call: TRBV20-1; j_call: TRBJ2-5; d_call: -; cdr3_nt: TGCAGTGCTAGCGGTTCGCAGGGGATCCAGTACTTC; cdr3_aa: CSASGSQGIQYF
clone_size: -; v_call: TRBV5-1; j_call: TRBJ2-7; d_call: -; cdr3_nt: TGCGCCAGCAGCTTGAGTAGGGCTGGCGAGCAGTACTTC; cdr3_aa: CASSLSRAGEQYF
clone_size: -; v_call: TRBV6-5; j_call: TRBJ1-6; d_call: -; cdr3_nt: TGTGCCAGCAGGCGGTCTGGTAATTCACCCCTCCACTTT; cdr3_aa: CASRRSGNSPLHF
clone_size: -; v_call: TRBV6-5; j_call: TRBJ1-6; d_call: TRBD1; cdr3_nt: TGTGCCAGCACTCCGGGACAGGGTGTTTCACCCCTCCACTTT; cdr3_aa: CASTPGQGVSPLHF
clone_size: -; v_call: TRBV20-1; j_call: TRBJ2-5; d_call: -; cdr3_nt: TGCAGTGCTAGAGTGGGAACTCTCCCGCGCAACCAAGAGACCCAGTACTTC; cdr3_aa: CSARVGTLPRNQETQYF
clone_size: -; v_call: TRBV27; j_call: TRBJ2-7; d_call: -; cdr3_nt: TGTGCCAGCAGTCTCCGGAGGGCTGGAGAGCAGTACTTC; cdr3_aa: CASSLRRAGEQYF
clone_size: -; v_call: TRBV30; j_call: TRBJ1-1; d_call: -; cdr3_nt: TGTGCCTGGATCCCACTTCCAGGGGTTGCTGAAGCTTTCTTT; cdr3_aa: CAWIPLPGVAEAFF
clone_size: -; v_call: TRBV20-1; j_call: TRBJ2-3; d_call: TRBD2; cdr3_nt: TGCAGTGAGGCGGGAGGCGCAGATACGCAGTATTTT; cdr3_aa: CSEAGGADTQYF
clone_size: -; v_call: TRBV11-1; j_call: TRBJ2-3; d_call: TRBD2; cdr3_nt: TGTGCCAGCAGCCCCGGACTAGCGGGGGGCCTTAGCACAGATACGCAGTATTTT; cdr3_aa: CASSPGLAGGLSTDTQYF
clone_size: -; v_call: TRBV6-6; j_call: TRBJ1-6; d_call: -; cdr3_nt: TGTGCCAGCAGTGGTCCGGGGGCGAATTCACCCCTCCACTTT; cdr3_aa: CASSGPGANSPLHF
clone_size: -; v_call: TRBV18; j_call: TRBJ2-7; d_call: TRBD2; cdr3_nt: TGTGCCAGCTCACCAGCTAGCGGCCGCGAGCAGTACTTC; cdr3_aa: CASSPASGREQYF
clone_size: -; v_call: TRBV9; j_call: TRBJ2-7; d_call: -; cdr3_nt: TGTGCCAGCAGCGTCGGGCAGATCAGCTCCTACGAGCAGTACTTC; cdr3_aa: CASSVGQISSYEQYF
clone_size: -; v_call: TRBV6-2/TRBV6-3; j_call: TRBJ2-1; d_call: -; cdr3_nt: TGTGCCAGCAGTACCCGTGATCGGGGCTCCTACAATGAGCAGTTCTTC; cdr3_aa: CASSTRDRGSYNEQFF
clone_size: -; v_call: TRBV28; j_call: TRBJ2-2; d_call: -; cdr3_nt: TGTGCCAGCAGTTTATGGGGGAACAATCTTAGGGAGCTGTTTTTT; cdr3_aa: CASSLWGNNLRELFF
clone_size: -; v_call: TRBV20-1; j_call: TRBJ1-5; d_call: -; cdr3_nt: TGCAGTGCTAGAGATTTAGGCTTTGATCAGCCCCAGCATTTT; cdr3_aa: CSARDLGFDQPQHF
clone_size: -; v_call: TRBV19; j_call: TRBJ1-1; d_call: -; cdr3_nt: TGTGCCAGTAGCCATCGACCTGGTGAAGCTTTCTTT; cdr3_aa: CASSHRPGEAFF
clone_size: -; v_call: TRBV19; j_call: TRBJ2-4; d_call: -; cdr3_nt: TGTGCCAGTAGTATCGACGCCCTCGGGAACATTCAGTACTTC; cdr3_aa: CASSIDALGNIQYF
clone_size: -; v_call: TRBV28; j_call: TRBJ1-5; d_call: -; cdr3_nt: TGTGCCAGCAGTTTAAGTGATCAGCCCCAGCATTTT; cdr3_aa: CASSLSDQPQHF
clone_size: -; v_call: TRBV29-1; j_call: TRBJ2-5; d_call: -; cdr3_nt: TGCAGCGTTGAAACGGGGATAGTGGAGACCCAGTACTTC; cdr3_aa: CSVETGIVETQYF
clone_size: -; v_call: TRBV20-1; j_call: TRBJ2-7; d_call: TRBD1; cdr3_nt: TGCAGTGCTAGCGCTAGGACAGGGGACCCCTACGAGCAGTACTTC; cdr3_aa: CSASARTGDPYEQYF
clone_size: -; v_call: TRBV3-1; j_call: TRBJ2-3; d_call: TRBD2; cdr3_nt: TGTGCCAGCAGTAATACGGGGGGGCCTACAGATACGCAGTATTTT; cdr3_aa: CASSNTGGPTDTQYF
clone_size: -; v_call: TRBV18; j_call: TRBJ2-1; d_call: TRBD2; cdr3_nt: TGTGCCAGCTCACCCCTAGGGACTAGCAGGGACAATGAGCAGTTCTTC; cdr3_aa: CASSPLGTSRDNEQFF
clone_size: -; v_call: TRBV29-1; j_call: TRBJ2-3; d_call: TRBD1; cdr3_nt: TGCAGCGTAACAGACAGGGGGCCAGGACTACCTACGCAGTATTTT; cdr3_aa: CSVTDRGPGLPTQYF
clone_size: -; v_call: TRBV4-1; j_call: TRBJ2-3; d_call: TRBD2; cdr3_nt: TGCGCCAGCAGCCAAGATAGCCGGGGGGGGGCAGATACGCAGTATTTT; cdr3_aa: CASSQDSRGGADTQYF
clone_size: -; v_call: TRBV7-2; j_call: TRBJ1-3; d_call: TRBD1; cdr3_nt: TGTGCCAGCAGCCTGAACAGGGGCTCTGGAAACACCATATATTTT; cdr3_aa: CASSLNRGSGNTIYF
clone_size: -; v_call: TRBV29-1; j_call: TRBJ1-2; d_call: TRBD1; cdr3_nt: TGCAGCGTGAAGACAGGGGGAGGTGGCTACACCTTC; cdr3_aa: CSVKTGGGGYTF
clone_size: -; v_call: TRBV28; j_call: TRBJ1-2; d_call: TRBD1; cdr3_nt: TGTGCCAGCAGTGGACAGGGGGCGCGCTATGGCTACACCTTC; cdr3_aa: CASSGQGARYGYTF